The clone carrying this T cell receptor (beta chain) was seen only once. This sample was taken from a study of blood T cell repertoires in COVID-19. Overall study context: The samples span acute and convalescent COVID-19 from the United States, Italy and Spain. Nucleic acid was either cDNA or gDNA, and it came from T cells, B-cell-depleted T cells, or PBMCs.

The V gene lost 4 bases and the J gene lost 3 bases, with 19 bases spanning the gap. Germline V gene sequence: CDR1 WSHSY, CDR2 SAAADI. The CDR3 covers 17 residues. In the original processing: Counts of nucleated cells, estimated from reference gene primer amplification, were obtained. TCRdb's copy holds only in-frame clones and misses some; the assay was immunoSEQ multiplex PCR. V and J calls plus clone size are reproduced from that table; the DNA served to infer D and trimming. The table includes about 120,000 clones, 70% to 90% detected once. Sequenced sample: peripheral blood. This TCR came from a middle-aged man with acute or convalescent COVID-19. The rearrangement links TRBV10-2 to TRBJ2-1; possibly TRBD1 for D (5 bases). The CDR3 sequence: CASSVNPPGIYYNEQFF. CDR3 nucleotide sequence: TGCGCCAGCAGTGTCAACCCCCCAGGGATTTACTACAATGAGCAGTTCTTC.